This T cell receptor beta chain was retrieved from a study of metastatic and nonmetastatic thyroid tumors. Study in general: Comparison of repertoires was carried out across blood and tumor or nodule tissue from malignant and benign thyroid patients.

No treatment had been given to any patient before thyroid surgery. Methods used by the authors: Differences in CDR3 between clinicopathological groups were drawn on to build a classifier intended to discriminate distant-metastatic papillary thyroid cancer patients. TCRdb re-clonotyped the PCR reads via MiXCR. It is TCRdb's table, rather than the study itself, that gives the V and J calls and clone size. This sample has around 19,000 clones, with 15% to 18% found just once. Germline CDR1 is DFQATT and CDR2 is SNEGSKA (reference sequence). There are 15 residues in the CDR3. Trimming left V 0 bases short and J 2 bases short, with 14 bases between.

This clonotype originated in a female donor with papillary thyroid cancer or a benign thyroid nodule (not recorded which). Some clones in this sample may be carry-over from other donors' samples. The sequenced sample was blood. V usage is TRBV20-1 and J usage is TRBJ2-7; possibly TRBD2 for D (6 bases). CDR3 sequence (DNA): TGCAGTGCTAGAGAACGGCTAGCGCACCCCTACGAGCAGTACTTC. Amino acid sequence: CSARERLAHPYEQYF.